Presented here are 15 T cell receptor beta chains from one specimen sequenced in a study of blood T cell repertoires in acute mononucleosis. TCRdb keeps only in-frame clones here, not all; method: immunoSEQ multiplex PCR. The sample contains about 7,200 clones, about 25% of which appear only once. The time point was: acute infectious mononucleosis, at clinical presentation within 2 weeks of symptom onset (visit 1). The source was EBV YVL epitope tetramer+ CD8+ T cells sorted from PBMCs, collected during acute infectious mononucleosis. Subset specified: CD8 T cells binding a tetramer with EBV BRLF1 109-117 peptide (YVL-BR). The receptors were gathered from a woman younger than 35 with infectious mononucleosis caused by EBV.

This clone has ten or more counts. The CDR3 here is CASALRIGNTGELFF. The CDR3 region has the DNA TGTGCCAGCGCCTTGAGAATTGGGAACACCGGGGAGCTGTTTTTT. The rearrangement links TRBV11-2 to TRBJ2-2, with D hard to call. V was shortened by 8 bases and J by 1 base, with 14 bases between the two germline ends. The germline gives CDR1 SGHAT, CDR2 FQNNGV. The CDR3 totals 15 residues.

This clone came up a few times. The chain combines TRBV7-2 with TRBJ2-7, with D unclear. Trimming removed 8 bases at V and 6 bases at J, with 14 bases between. CDR1 and CDR2 from the germline V gene are SGHTA and FQGNSA. The CDR3 consists of 12 residues. CDR3 residues: CASLSLAGEQYF. The CDR3 nucleotides are TGTGCCAGCCTTTCCTTGGCCGGCGAGCAGTACTTC. Full variable domain (remainder filled in from reference TRBV7-2 and TRBJ2-7): GAGVSQSPSNKVTEKGKDVELRCDPISGHTALYWYRQSLGQGLEFLIYFQGNSAPDKSGLPSDRFSAERTGGSVSTLTIQRTQQEDSAVYLCASLSLAGEQYFGPGTRLTVT.

DNA of the CDR3: TGTGCCAGCAGTTACTCGATCCTAGCGGGGCAAGAGACCCAGTACTTC. Encoded protein: CASSYSILAGQETQYF. V gene TRBV6-5 combines with J gene TRBJ2-5; 9 positions match TRBD2. Germline-derived CDR1 and CDR2 are MNHEY and SVGAGI. This CDR3 has 16 amino acids. J lost 2 bases, V lost 0 bases, and 4 bases had no gene match.

This clone is classed as medium-sized. The chain employs TRBV6-1 and TRBJ2-2, with D possibly being TRBD1 or TRBD2 (5 bases each). Trimming took 7 bases from V and 0 from J, leaving 9 bases between them. Germline lookup yields CDR1 MNHNS and CDR2 SASEGT. This CDR3 comprises 14 residues. CDR3: CASTGTANTGELFF. In nucleotides, the CDR3 is TGTGCCAGCACCGGGACGGCGAACACCGGGGAGCTGTTTTTT.

The chain combines TRBV6-6 with TRBJ2-7; maybe TRBD1 (6 bases). The CDR3 has 14 residues. The V gene lost 4 bases and the J gene lost 4 bases, with 14 bases spanning the gap. Germline CDR1 MNHNY, CDR2 SVGAGI (reference sequence). As DNA, the CDR3 is TGTGCCAGCAGTTTAAGAGGGGGTGGGTACGAGCAGTACTTC. It specifies CASSLRGGGYEQYF.

Ten or more counts support this clone. The V and J genes are TRBV6-5 and TRBJ1-1; D unclear. The CDR3 covers 14 residues. With 4 bases removed from V and 1 base from J, the gap between germline ends came to 10 bases. Germline loops: CDR1 MNHEY, CDR2 SVGAGI. Written as DNA, the CDR3 is TGTGCCAGCAGTTCATCGGAGCCGAACACTGAAGCTTTCTTT. It translates to CASSSSEPNTEAFF.

This clone came up many times. The rearrangement uses TRBV5-5 and TRBJ2-1; 8 nucleotides agree with TRBD1. The V and J ends lost 4 bases and 6 bases, in that order; junction bases with no gene match: 9. The CDR3 is 15 amino acids. CDR1 SGHKS and CDR2 YYEKEE come from the germline V gene (reference sequence). CDR3 bases: TGTGCCAGCAGCCCCGACCCGACAGGGGTCAATGAGCAGTTCTTC. This sequence encodes CASSPDPTGVNEQFF.

This clone was seen more than once but under ten times. A far larger clone differs by one base, so this is likely a read error. J is TRBJ2-7 and V is TRBV28; D is unclear. Trimming pared 6 bases from V and 5 bases from J, leaving 20 bases between. The CDR3 covers 15 residues. Germline CDR1 is MDHEN and CDR2 is SYDVKM. CDR3 in DNA: TGTGCCAGCAGCGCCACTGGCAGCCGGCATGACGAGCAGTACTTC. This encodes CASSATGSRHDEQYF.

In this sample, this clone turned up a few times. This likely stems from a read error, as it lies one base from a far larger clone. The chain couples TRBV11-2 to TRBJ2-7, with TRBD2 identical over 11 bases. With V trimmed by 3 bases and J by 6 bases, 10 bases remained unmatched. The CDR3 has 16 residues. CDR1 and CDR2 (germline): SGHAT, FQNNGV. The CDR3 bases are TGTGCCAGCAGCTTGCCAGTAGGCCTAGCGGGAGGCGAGCAGTACTTC. Translation: CASSLPVGLAGGEQYF.

V usage is TRBV4-1 and J usage is TRBJ2-7; D unresolved. From germline, CDR1 is MGHRA and CDR2 YSYEKL. V shed 0 bases and J shed 3 bases, with 6 bases lying between them. The CDR3 length is 13 residues. The chain's CDR3 is CASSQDRSYEQYF. CDR3 DNA sequence: TGCGCCAGCAGCCAAGACAGGAGCTACGAGCAGTACTTC.

This clone has a handful of counts. The rearrangement uses TRBV6-6 and TRBJ2-1; TRBD2 matches 9 bases. This CDR3 has 14 residues. Trimming removed 6 bases from V and 6 bases from J; junction bases left unmatched: 6. The germline V gene encodes CDR1 MNHNY and CDR2 SVGAGI (reference sequence). The CDR3 spells CASSLAGPSNEQFF. CDR3 DNA sequence: TGTGCCAGCAGCCTAGCGGGGCCAAGCAATGAGCAGTTCTTC.

Concerning this clone itself: A far more abundant clone sits one base away, making this likely a read error. The genes are TRBV6-6 and TRBJ2-7, with unresolved D. V shed 6 bases and J shed 5 bases, with 20 bases lying between them. The CDR3 sequence is 15 residues long. Germline loops: CDR1 MNHNY, CDR2 SVGAGI (reference sequence). CDR3 sequence (DNA): TGTGCCAGCAGCGCCACTGGCAGCCGGCATGACGAGCAGTACTTC. Amino acids: CASSATGSRHDEQYF.

This clone was counted only a few times. The gene calls are TRBV4-1 and TRBJ1-4; TRBD1 might be the D (5 bases). The CDR3 consists of 16 residues. V lost 0 bases, J lost 7 bases, and 15 bases lay in between. The germline V gene has CDR1 MGHRA and CDR2 YSYEKL. The CDR3 here is CASSQDGGEEGEKLFF. In nucleotides, the CDR3 is TGCGCCAGCAGCCAAGACGGGGGGGAGGAGGGTGAAAAACTGTTTTTT.

Turning to this clone: A far bigger clonotype differs at one base, so this is likely a read error. V gene TRBV6-5 combines with J gene TRBJ2-5, with D perhaps matching TRBD1 or TRBD2 (5 bases each). Germline V CDR1 and CDR2: MNHEY, SVGAGI. Deletions cut 6 bases from V and 4 bases from J, with 18 bases between. This CDR3 contains 15 residues. CDR3 residues: CASRQLSGSGETQYF. CDR3 sequence (DNA): TGTGCCAGCAGGCAGTTGTCAGGGAGTGGAGAGACCCAGTACTTC.

Points on this clone: A far larger clone is one nucleotide away, so this likely arose from a read error. This sample includes further DNA sequences coding for the same CDR3. This rearrangement joins TRBV7-3 to TRBJ2-7; 7 bases are shared with TRBD2. Germline V gene sequence: CDR1 SGHTA, CDR2 FQGTGA. The junction had 7 bases not matched to a gene; V was cut back by 5 bases and J by 3 bases. The CDR3 is 14 amino acids. DNA of the CDR3: TGTGCCAGCAGCCAAGAATGGGGGGGCTACGAGCAGTACTTC. Protein sequence: CASSQEWGGYEQYF.